What follows is one TCR beta chain and its context. Its antigen is as yet unknown. This record comes from a study of T cells in narcolepsy. Background on the study: Healthy controls were enrolled alongside patients with narcolepsy type 1 or type 2.

This CDR3 has 16 amino acids. Generated by immunoSEQ multiplex PCR, the TCRdb table keeps only in-frame clones and is missing some. The table lists 20,000 to 30,000 clones, 85% to 90% of them singletons, with around 1.2% in the top ten. Regarding the study as a whole: Autoreactive clone sequences were missing from some blood memory CD4+ repertoires. Healthy controls reportedly lacked the autoreactive clonotypes serially found in patients' blood. HCRT-specific and TRIB2-specific autoreactive clonotypes appeared among same-patient CSF and blood CD4+ clonotypes.

The source material was CD45RA- memory CD4+ T cells from PBMCs. The clonotype comes from a human donor with narcolepsy. V usage is TRBV21-1 and J usage is TRBJ2-7; TRBD2, the table's D call, was not compared with the DNA. TRBV21-1 is shown as a pseudogene. The CDR3 loop reads CASSKVRQRLAYEQYF. The CDR3 bases are TGTGCCAGCAGCAAAGTTAGACAGCGACTAGCCTACGAGCAGTACTTC.